This entry lists 24 T cell receptor beta chains sequenced from one sample in a study of shared clonotypes between healthy human individuals. Here immunoSEQ multiplex PCR was the method, and the copy in TCRdb shows in-frame clones only, minus some. The repertoire holds approximately 1,000,000 clones, with 70% to 80% as singletons. The sample was memory CD4+ T cells from PBMCs. Subset noted: CD45RA-negative fraction. The source of these receptors is a man between 18 and 29 years old in good health. Some clones in this sample may be carry-over from other donors' samples.

This chain links TRBV5-1 with TRBJ1-1; 12 bases align to TRBD1. The CDR3 is 17 residues long. With V trimmed by 2 bases and J by 1 base, 6 bases remained unmatched. Germline assignment: CDR1 SGHRS and CDR2 YFSETQ. The chain's CDR3 is CASSFGTGGWSNTEAFF. In DNA form, the CDR3 reads TGCGCCAGCAGCTTCGGGACAGGGGGCTGGTCGAACACTGAAGCTTTCTTT.

V is TRBV2 and J is TRBJ2-5; TRBD2 matches 12 bases. Germline trimming cut 5 bases from V and 0 bases from J; bases unmatched to any gene: 4. Germline CDR1 is SNHLY and CDR2 is FYNNEI. The CDR3 consists of 16 residues. The CDR3 here is CASSTRTSGDQETQYF. CDR3 in DNA: TGTGCCAGCAGTACCCGGACTAGCGGGGACCAAGAGACCCAGTACTTC. Filled out from reference TRBV2 and TRBJ2-5, the complete variable domain reads EPEVTQTPSHQVTQMGQEVILRCVPISNHLYFYWYRQILGQKVEFLVSFYNNEISEKSEIFDDQFSVERPDGSNFTLKIRSTKLEDSAMYFCASSTRTSGDQETQYFGPGTRLLVL.

The rearrangement links TRBV5-1 to TRBJ1-2; a weak D match, TRBD1 (5 bases). Trimming cost V 5 bases and J 5 bases, with 13 bases left between them. This CDR3 comprises 13 residues. Germline lookup yields CDR1 SGHRS and CDR2 YFSETQ. DNA of the CDR3: TGCGCCAGCAGTTTCGGGACGGATTATGGCTACACCTTC. Translated: CASSFGTDYGYTF. The whole variable domain, filled in from reference TRBV5-1 and TRBJ1-2, reads KAGVTQTPRYLIKTRGQQVTLSCSPISGHRSVSWYQQTPGQGLQFLFEYFSETQRNKGNFPGRFSGRQFSNSRSEMNVSTLELGDSALYLCASSFGTDYGYTFGSGTRLTVV.

This clone has a count of ten or more. J is TRBJ1-3 and V is TRBV5-1; D is possibly TRBD1 (5 bases). The ends were cut back, 0 bases at V and 0 bases at J, with 13 bases in the middle. The CDR3 spans 17 residues. Germline V gene lookup returns CDR1 SGHRS and CDR2 YFSETQ. This CDR3 is CASSLGSAGSSGNTIYF. CDR3 coding DNA: TGCGCCAGCAGCTTGGGATCGGCAGGGAGCTCTGGAAACACCATATATTTT.

In regard to this clone: A much bigger clone sits one base away, suggesting this may be a read error. The sample contains more than one DNA sequence encoding this CDR3. This rearrangement joins TRBV5-1 to TRBJ2-5; no definite D call. Germline CDR1 SGHRS, CDR2 YFSETQ. Trimming left V 0 bases short and J 5 bases short, with 5 bases between. The CDR3 contains 12 residues. CDR3 sequence reads: CASSLDLETQYF. The DNA for the CDR3 is TGCGCCAGCAGCTTGGATCTCGAGACCCAGTACTTC.

This chain links TRBV6-1 with TRBJ1-1; D not resolved. V was trimmed by 6 bases and J by 4 bases, leaving 6 bases between them. This CDR3 contains 11 residues. Looked up from germline, CDR1 is MNHNS and CDR2 is SASEGT. CDR3 in amino acids: CASRIGTEAFF. CDR3 nucleotide sequence: TGTGCCAGCAGGATCGGCACTGAAGCTTTCTTT.

This clone was seen a single time. The V gene is TRBV28, the J gene TRBJ2-1, with TRBD2 matching 11 bases. Unmatched junction bases numbered 5, after V lost 4 bases and J lost 3 bases. This CDR3 has 16 residues. Germline V gene sequence: CDR1 MDHEN, CDR2 SYDVKM. The chain's CDR3 is CASSSRLAGNYNEQFF. CDR3 bases: TGTGCCAGCAGTTCAAGACTAGCGGGGAACTACAATGAGCAGTTCTTC.

The gene calls are TRBV12-5 and TRBJ2-3; maybe TRBD2 (6 bases). The CDR3 has 13 residues. V dropped 5 bases and J dropped 4 bases, with 10 bases sitting between them. Germline lookup yields CDR1 LGHNT and CDR2 FRNRAP. CDR3 in amino acids: CASGPGGADTQYF. The CDR3 DNA is TGTGCTAGTGGTCCAGGAGGGGCAGATACGCAGTATTTT.

The J gene is TRBJ1-2, the V gene TRBV7-9; D ambiguous. This CDR3 has 12 amino acids. The germline gives CDR1 SEHNR, CDR2 FQNEAQ (reference sequence). Trimming removed 3 bases from V and 8 bases from J, with 10 bases in between. CDR3 in amino acids: CASSFEVQGYTF. CDR3 nucleotides: TGTGCCAGCAGCTTTGAGGTTCAGGGCTACACCTTC.

Note on this clone: Different DNA sequences within this sample yield the same CDR3. The J gene is TRBJ1-1, the V gene TRBV28, with TRBD1 matching over 9 bases. J was trimmed by 3 bases and V by 5 bases; bases with no gene match: 7. Germline values: CDR1 MDHEN, CDR2 SYDVKM. The CDR3 extends over 15 amino acids. CDR3 DNA sequence: TGTGCCAGCAGTCTACCGGACAGGGGATACACTGAAGCTTTCTTT. Translated: CASSLPDRGYTEAFF. Full variable domain (outside the CDR3, taken from reference TRBV28 and TRBJ1-1): DVKVTQSSRYLVKRTGEKVFLECVQDMDHENMFWYRQDPGLGLRLIYFSYDVKMKEKGDIPEGYSVSREKKERFSLILESASTNQTSMYLCASSLPDRGYTEAFFGQGTRLTVV.

The rearrangement links TRBV27 to TRBJ1-2, with TRBD1 matching over 7 bases. Germline V lookup: CDR1 MNHEY, CDR2 SMNVEV (reference sequence). The J segment lost 4 bases and the V segment lost 6 bases, leaving 11 bases of the junction unmatched. The CDR3 runs 15 residues. CDR3 protein: CASSRNTGAGYGYTF. The CDR3 DNA follows: TGTGCCAGCAGCCGAAATACAGGGGCCGGCTATGGCTACACCTTC.

V gene TRBV28 combines with J gene TRBJ2-5; D may be TRBD1 or TRBD2 (5 bases each). The V gene lost 10 bases and the J gene lost 7 bases, with 19 bases spanning the gap. CDR3 length equals 13 residues. Germline V gene data show CDR1 as MDHEN and CDR2 as SYDVKM. The CDR3 DNA follows: TGTGCCACCCGGGGTCGGGGAAGGGGGACCCAGTACTTC. Its translation: CATRGRGRGTQYF.

The J gene is TRBJ2-2, the V gene TRBV7-3, with D possibly called TRBD1 or TRBD2 (5 bases each). Germline values: CDR1 SGHTA, CDR2 FQGTGA. Between the trimmed V and J ends, which lost 5 bases and 4 bases, there was a span of 11 bases. This CDR3 is 14 amino acids long. CDR3 sequence: CASSLRDGTGELFF. CDR3 DNA: TGTGCCAGCAGCCTCCGGGACGGCACCGGGGAGCTGTTTTTT.

V and J are TRBV4-1 and TRBJ2-5, with a possible D match to TRBD2 (5 bases). Trimming removed 2 bases from V and 1 base from J, with 14 bases in between. This CDR3 contains 16 residues. Germline loops: CDR1 MGHRA, CDR2 YSYEKL. CDR3 in DNA: TGCGCCAGCAGCCAATGGCCCCGGGGTTCCCAAGAGACCCAGTACTTC. Translating gives CASSQWPRGSQETQYF.

This chain uses TRBV28 with TRBJ2-1, with 9 bases identical to TRBD2. Germline values: CDR1 MDHEN, CDR2 SYDVKM. The CDR3 has 16 residues. J gave up 6 bases and V 7 bases, and 13 bases lay outside the gene matches. This chain's CDR3 is CASTSLLAGTLNEQFF. Written as DNA, the CDR3 is TGTGCCAGCACCTCGCTGCTAGCGGGAACGCTCAATGAGCAGTTCTTC.

The chain carries TRBV7-6 and TRBJ2-5, with D hard to call. Germline loops: CDR1 SGHVS, CDR2 FNYEAQ. V shed 4 bases and J shed 5 bases, with 11 bases lying between them. The CDR3 runs 13 residues. CDR3 nucleotide sequence: TGTGCCAGCAGCTCCCTCACCCGGGAGACCCAGTACTTC. The encoded protein is CASSSLTRETQYF.

The rearrangement joins TRBV6-5 to TRBJ1-1, with 7 bases that match TRBD1. The ends lost 0 bases at V and 6 bases at J; junction bases unmatched: 10. The CDR3 contains 16 residues. Germline-derived CDR1 and CDR2 are MNHEY and SVGAGI. Here the CDR3 reads CASSYSDRLVASEAFF. CDR3 sequence (DNA): TGTGCCAGCAGTTACTCGGACAGGTTGGTTGCATCTGAAGCTTTCTTT.

This clone was seen only once. The rearrangement links TRBV11-3 to TRBJ2-1; D might be TRBD1 or TRBD2, each matching 5 bases. V lost 6 bases to trimming and J lost 12 bases, with 12 bases between them. The length of the CDR3 is 11 residues. Germline V lookup: CDR1 SGHNT, CDR2 YENEEA. The CDR3 sequence is CASRGEGRQFF. The CDR3 DNA reads TGTGCCAGCAGGGGGGAAGGACGGCAGTTCTTC.

The V call is TRBV27, the J call TRBJ2-1; no reliable D call. Trimming stripped 5 bases from V and 1 base from J, with 12 bases between. From germline, CDR1 is MNHEY and CDR2 SMNVEV (reference sequence). The CDR3 covers 15 residues. In DNA form, the CDR3 reads TGTGCCAGCAGTGTCTCAACTCCATCCTACAATGAGCAGTTCTTC. This sequence encodes CASSVSTPSYNEQFF.

Notes on this clone: The likely explanation is a read error, given a far larger clone one base away. This sample also contains other DNA sequences that code for the same CDR3. The chain employs TRBV28 and TRBJ2-7; D is perhaps TRBD2 (6 bases). CDR3 length equals 14 residues. Germline-derived CDR1 and CDR2 are MDHEN and SYDVKM. The CDR3: CASSYAGFSYEQYF. CDR3 coding DNA: TGTGCCAGCAGTTATGCGGGATTCTCCTACGAACAGTACTTC.

The chain combines TRBV4-2 with TRBJ2-3, with 8 positions matching TRBD2. With 5 bases clipped from V and 1 base from J, the junction kept 14 bases outside the gene matches. CDR3 length: 18 residues. Germline V gene data show CDR1 as LGHNA and CDR2 as YNFKEQ. The CDR3 DNA sequence: TGTGCCAGCAGCGCCGACCCCCCGGGGGGGGAGCGCACAGATACGCAGTATTTT. It encodes CASSADPPGGERTDTQYF.

The table lists this clone with a few counts. V usage is TRBV27 and J usage is TRBJ1-2; 11 nucleotides line up with TRBD1. CDR1 is MNHEY, CDR2 SMNVEV, per germline (reference sequence). After removal of 5 bases from V and 8 bases from J, the junction contained 4 bases not matched to a gene. This CDR3 has 13 amino acids. The CDR3 bases are TGTGCCAGCAGTCTGGACAGGGGGCAGGGCTACACCTTC. Translated, it gives CASSLDRGQGYTF.

The gene calls are TRBV7-9 and TRBJ1-4, with a tentative D call TRBD1 (5 bases). V was clipped by 8 bases and J by 6 bases, with 16 bases between them. The germline gives CDR1 SEHNR, CDR2 FQNEAQ (reference sequence). The CDR3 runs 14 residues. CDR3 in DNA: TGTGCCAGCGGCAGGGACGGAGGGGATGAAAAACTGTTTTTT. Its translation: CASGRDGGDEKLFF. Drawing the rest from reference TRBV7-9 and TRBJ1-4, the complete variable domain is DTGVSQNPRHKITKRGQNVTFRCDPISEHNRLYWYRQTLGQGPEFLTYFQNEAQLEKSRLLSDRFSAERPKGSFSTLEIQRTEQGDSAMYLCASGRDGGDEKLFFGSGTQLSVL.

The chain employs TRBV19 and TRBJ2-2; TRBD2 agrees at 7 bases. CDR3 length: 15 residues. The J segment lost 4 bases and the V segment lost 6 bases, leaving 8 bases of the junction unmatched. Germline V gene sequence: CDR1 LNHDA, CDR2 SQIVND (reference sequence). CDR3 residues: CASRGGATGTGELFF. Written as DNA, the CDR3 is TGTGCCAGTAGGGGAGGGGCCACGGGCACCGGGGAGCTGTTTTTT. Full variable domain (rest looked up from reference TRBV19 and TRBJ2-2): DGGITQSPKYLFRKEGQNVTLSCEQNLNHDAMYWYRQDPGQGLRLIYYSQIVNDFQKGDIAEGYSVSREKKESFPLTVTSAQKNPTAFYLCASRGGATGTGELFFGEGSRLTVL.